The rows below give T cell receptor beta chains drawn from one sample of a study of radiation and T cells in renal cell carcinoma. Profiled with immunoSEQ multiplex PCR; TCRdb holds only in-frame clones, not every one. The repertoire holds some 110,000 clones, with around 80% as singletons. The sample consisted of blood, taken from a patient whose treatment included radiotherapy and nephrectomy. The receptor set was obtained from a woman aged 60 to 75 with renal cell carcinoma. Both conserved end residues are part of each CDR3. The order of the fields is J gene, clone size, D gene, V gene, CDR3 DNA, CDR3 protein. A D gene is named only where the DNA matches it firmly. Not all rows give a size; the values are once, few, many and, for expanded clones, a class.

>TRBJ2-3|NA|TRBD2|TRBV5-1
TGCGCCAGCAGCTTGGGACTAGCGGATAGCACAGATACGCAGTATTTT
CASSLGLADSTDTQYF
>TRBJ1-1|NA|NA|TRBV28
TGTGCCAGCAGTTTTATGGGCGGCACTGAAGCTTTCTTT
CASSFMGGTEAFF
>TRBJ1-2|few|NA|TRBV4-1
TGCGCCAGCAGCCAAGATCGAAGCTATCCTAACTATGGCTACACCTTC
CASSQDRSYPNYGYTF
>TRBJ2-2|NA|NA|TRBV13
TGTGCCAGCAGCTACGGGACGGAGAACACCGGGGAGCTGTTTTTT
CASSYGTENTGELFF
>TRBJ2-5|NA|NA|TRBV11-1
TGTGCCAGCAGCTCTTGGCAGGGAGAAGAGACCCAGTACTTC
CASSSWQGEETQYF
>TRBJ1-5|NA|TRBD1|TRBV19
TGTGCCAGTAGTACCATCGACAGGGGCCATCAGCCCCAGCATTTT
CASSTIDRGHQPQHF
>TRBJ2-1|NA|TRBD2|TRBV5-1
TGCGCCAGCAGCTTGGTAAGCGGGACCCTCTTTAGGGAGGAGCAGTTCTTC
CASSLVSGTLFREEQFF
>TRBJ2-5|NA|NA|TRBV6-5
TGTGCCAGCAGTTACATTCAGGGGCCCCAGTACTTC
CASSYIQGPQYF
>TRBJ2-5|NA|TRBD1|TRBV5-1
TGCGCCAGCAGCTCCCCCGGGACAGACCAAGAGACCCAGTACTTC
CASSSPGTDQETQYF
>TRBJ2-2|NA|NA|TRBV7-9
TGTGCCAGCAGCTTAGATAGAGGGGACACCGGGGAGCTGTTTTTT
CASSLDRGDTGELFF
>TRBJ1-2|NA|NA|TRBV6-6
TGTGCCAGCAGTTACGAAGGCAACCGCGGCTACACCTTC
CASSYEGNRGYTF
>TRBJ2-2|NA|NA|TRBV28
TGTGCCAGCACCAGAAGGGACGGAGACACCGGGGAGCTGTTTTTT
CASTRRDGDTGELFF
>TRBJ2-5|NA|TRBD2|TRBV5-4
TGTGCCAGCAGCCAAGTGTGGGCGGGAGGTGAGGAGACCCAGTACTTC
CASSQVWAGGEETQYF
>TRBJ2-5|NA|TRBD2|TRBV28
TGTGCCAGCAGTTTCCAGCGGGAGGGCGAGACCCAGTACTTC
CASSFQREGETQYF
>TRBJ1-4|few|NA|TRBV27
TGTGCCAGCAGTTGGGGGGGGGATGAAAAACTGTTTTTT
CASSWGGDEKLFF
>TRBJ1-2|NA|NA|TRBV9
TGTGCCAGCAGCGTAGCAAACTATGGCTACACCTTC
CASSVANYGYTF
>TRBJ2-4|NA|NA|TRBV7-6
TGTGCCAGCAGCTTAGCGGGGGTCGGGCCTCAGTACTTC
CASSLAGVGPQYF